The sequence of this T cell receptor (beta chain) was determined in a study of blood T cell repertoires in COVID-19. The overall study: Specimens from acute and convalescent COVID-19 originated in the United States, Italy and Spain.

As handled by the study authors: Nucleated cell counts were estimated from reference gene primer amplification. Method: immunoSEQ multiplex PCR; TCRdb's copy keeps in-frame clones and lacks some. V, J and clone size are those of that table, while D and trimming were read from the DNA. The sample yields 350,000 to 450,000 clones, 89% seen once. The TCR originated in a woman aged 40 to 49 with COVID-19, enrolled during active disease. Sequenced: peripheral blood.

Written as DNA, the CDR3 is TGTGCCAGCAGCTTAAGGGACTCCAGAATTTACACCTTC. As protein: CASSLRDSRIYTF. The rearrangement links TRBV7-3 to TRBJ1-2; TRBD1 might be the D (5 bases). Germline CDR1 is SGHTA and CDR2 is FQGTGA. V was pared by 1 base and J by 11 bases, with 14 bases between. CDR3 length: 13 residues.